This is a list of T cell receptor beta chains from one sample in a study of T cell responses to AZD1222 COVID-19 vaccine. The protocol was immunoSEQ multiplex PCR, while the TCRdb copy is restricted to in-frame clones and leaves out a portion. The sample contains about 150,000 clones, over 90% of which appear only once. Sequencing was performed on peripheral blood, taken 28 days after the second AZD1222 dose. Receptors originate from an adult who received the AZD1222 COVID-19 vaccine. The CDR3 runs from the conserved cysteine through the conserved F or W. The D gene is left open where the match is weak. Clone size is not always given. Where it is, it says once, few, many or a class for expanded clones.

>TRBV9|NA|TRBJ1-4|NA
CASSATVPATNEKLFF
TGTGCCAGCAGTGCGACGGTCCCTGCAACTAATGAAAAACTGTTTTTT
>TRBV4-2|NA|TRBJ1-2|once
CASSQDGVWAATTNYGYTF
TGTGCCAGCAGCCAAGACGGGGTATGGGCAGCTACAACTAACTATGGCTACACCTTC
>TRBV7-9|NA|TRBJ1-2|few
CASSLASSNYGYTF
TGTGCCAGCAGCTTGGCATCGTCTAACTATGGCTACACCTTC
>TRBV30|NA|TRBJ1-2|NA
CAWSETNYGYTF
TGTGCCTGGAGTGAAACTAACTATGGCTACACCTTC
>TRBV6-1|NA|TRBJ1-5|NA
CASSDTGSQPQHF
TGTGCCAGCAGTGATACAGGGTCTCAGCCCCAGCATTTT
>TRBV7-8|TRBD1|TRBJ1-6|NA
CASKDPQGAKSPLHF
TGTGCCAGCAAGGACCCCCAGGGGGCTAAGTCACCCCTCCACTTT
>TRBV6-1|TRBD1|TRBJ1-2|NA
CASTLGQALGYTF
TGTGCCAGCACCTTAGGACAGGCTCTAGGCTACACCTTC
>TRBV5-8|NA|TRBJ1-2|once
CASSLGQWIGGYTF
TGTGCCAGCAGCTTGGGTCAGTGGATTGGAGGCTACACCTTC
>TRBV3-1/TRBV3-2|NA|TRBJ1-3|few
CASSQTVQPPGNTIYF
TGTGCCAGCAGCCAAACGGTACAGCCACCTGGAAACACCATATATTTT
>TRBV18|NA|TRBJ1-4|NA
CASSPVEGREKLFF
TGTGCCAGCTCACCAGTTGAGGGGCGTGAAAAACTGTTTTTT